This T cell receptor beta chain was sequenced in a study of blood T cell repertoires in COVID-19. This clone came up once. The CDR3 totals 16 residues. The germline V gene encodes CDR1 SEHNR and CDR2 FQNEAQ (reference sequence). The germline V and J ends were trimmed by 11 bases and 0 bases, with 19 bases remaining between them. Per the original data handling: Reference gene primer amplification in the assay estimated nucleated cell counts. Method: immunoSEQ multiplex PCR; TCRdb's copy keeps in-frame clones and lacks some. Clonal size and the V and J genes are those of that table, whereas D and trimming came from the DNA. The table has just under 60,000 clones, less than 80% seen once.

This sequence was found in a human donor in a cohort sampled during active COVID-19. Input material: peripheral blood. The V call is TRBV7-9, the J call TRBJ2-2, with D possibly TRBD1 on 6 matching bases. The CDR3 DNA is TGTGCCTCCCAAATGGGGACAACCACGAACACCGGGGAGCTGTTTTTT. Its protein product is CASQMGTTTNTGELFF.